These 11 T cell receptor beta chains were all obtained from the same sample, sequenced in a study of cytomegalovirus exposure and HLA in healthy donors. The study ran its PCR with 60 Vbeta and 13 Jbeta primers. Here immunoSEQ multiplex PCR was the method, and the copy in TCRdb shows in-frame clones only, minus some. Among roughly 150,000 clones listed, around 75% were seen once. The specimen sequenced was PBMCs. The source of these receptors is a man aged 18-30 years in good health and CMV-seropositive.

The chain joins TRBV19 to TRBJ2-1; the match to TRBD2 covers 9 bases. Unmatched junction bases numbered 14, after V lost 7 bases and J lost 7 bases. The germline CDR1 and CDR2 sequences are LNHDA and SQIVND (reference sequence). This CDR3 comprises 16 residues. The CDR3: CASTDPGGRARNEQFF. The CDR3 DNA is TGTGCCAGTACTGATCCGGGCGGGAGGGCCAGGAATGAGCAGTTCTTC.

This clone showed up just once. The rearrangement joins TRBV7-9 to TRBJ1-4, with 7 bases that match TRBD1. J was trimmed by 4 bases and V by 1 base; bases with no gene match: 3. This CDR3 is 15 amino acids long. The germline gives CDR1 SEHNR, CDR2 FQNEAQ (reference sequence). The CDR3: CASSLGRGINEKLFF. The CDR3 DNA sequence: TGTGCCAGCAGCTTAGGCAGGGGGATTAATGAAAAACTGTTTTTT.

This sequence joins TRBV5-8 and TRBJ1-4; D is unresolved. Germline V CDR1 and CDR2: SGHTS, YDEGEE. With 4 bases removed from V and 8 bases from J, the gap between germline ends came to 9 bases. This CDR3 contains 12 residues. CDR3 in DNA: TGTGCCAGCAGCCCCTACAGCGAAAAACTGTTTTTT. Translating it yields CASSPYSEKLFF. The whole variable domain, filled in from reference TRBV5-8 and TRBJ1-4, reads EAGVTQSPTHLIKTRGQQATLRCSPISGHTSVYWYQQALGLGLQFLLWYDEGEERNRGNFPPRFSGRQFPNYSSELNVNALELEDSALYLCASSPYSEKLFFGSGTQLSVL.

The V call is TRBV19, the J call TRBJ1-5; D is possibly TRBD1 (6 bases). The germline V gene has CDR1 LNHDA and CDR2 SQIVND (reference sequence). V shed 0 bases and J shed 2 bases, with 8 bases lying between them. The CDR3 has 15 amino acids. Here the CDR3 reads CASSIDRGGNQPQHF. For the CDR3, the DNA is TGTGCCAGTAGTATAGACAGGGGTGGCAATCAGCCCCAGCATTTT.

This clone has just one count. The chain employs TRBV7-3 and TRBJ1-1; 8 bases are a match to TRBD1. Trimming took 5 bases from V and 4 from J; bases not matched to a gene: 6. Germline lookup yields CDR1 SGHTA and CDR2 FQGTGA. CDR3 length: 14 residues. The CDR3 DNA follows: TGTGCCAGCAGCGGACAGGGCCCTGGCACTGAAGCTTTCTTT. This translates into CASSGQGPGTEAFF. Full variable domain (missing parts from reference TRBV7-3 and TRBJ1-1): GAGVSQTPSNKVTEKGKYVELRCDPISGHTALYWYRQSLGQGPEFLIYFQGTGAADDSGLPNDRFFAVRPEGSVSTLKIQRTERGDSAVYLCASSGQGPGTEAFFGQGTRLTVV.

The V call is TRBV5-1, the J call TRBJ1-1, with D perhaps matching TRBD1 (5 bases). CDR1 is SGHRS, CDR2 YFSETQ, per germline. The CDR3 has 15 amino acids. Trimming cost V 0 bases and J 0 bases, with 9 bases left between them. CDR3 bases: TGCGCCAGCAGCTTGGAGGGCAGGGTGAACACTGAAGCTTTCTTT. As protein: CASSLEGRVNTEAFF.

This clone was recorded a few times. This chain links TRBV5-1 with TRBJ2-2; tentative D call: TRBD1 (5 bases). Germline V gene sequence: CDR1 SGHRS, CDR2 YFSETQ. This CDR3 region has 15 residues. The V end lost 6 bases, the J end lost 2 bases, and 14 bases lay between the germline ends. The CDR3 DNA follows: TGCGCCAGCACCATAGACAGTTATAACACCGGGGAGCTGTTTTTT. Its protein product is CASTIDSYNTGELFF. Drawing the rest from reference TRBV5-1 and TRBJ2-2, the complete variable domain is KAGVTQTPRYLIKTRGQQVTLSCSPISGHRSVSWYQQTPGQGLQFLFEYFSETQRNKGNFPGRFSGRQFSNSRSEMNVSTLELGDSALYLCASTIDSYNTGELFFGEGSRLTVL.

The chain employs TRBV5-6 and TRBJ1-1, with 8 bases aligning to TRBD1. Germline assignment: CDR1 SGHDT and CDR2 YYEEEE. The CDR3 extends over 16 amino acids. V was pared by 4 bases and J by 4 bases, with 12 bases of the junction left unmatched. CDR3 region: CASSPGQGLSGTEAFF. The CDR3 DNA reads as TGTGCCAGCAGCCCTGGACAGGGATTGTCGGGCACTGAAGCTTTCTTT.

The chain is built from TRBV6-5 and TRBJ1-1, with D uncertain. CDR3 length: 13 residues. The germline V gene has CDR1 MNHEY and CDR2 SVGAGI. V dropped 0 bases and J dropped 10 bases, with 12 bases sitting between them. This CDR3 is CASSYSKVAGAFF. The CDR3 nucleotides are TGTGCCAGCAGTTACTCGAAGGTGGCGGGAGCTTTCTTT.

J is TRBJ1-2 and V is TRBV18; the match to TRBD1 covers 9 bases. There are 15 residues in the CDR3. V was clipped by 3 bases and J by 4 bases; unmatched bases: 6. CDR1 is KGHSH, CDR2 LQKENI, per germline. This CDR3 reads CASSPGDRDFYGYTF. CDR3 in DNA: TGTGCCAGCTCACCGGGGGACAGGGACTTCTATGGCTACACCTTC.

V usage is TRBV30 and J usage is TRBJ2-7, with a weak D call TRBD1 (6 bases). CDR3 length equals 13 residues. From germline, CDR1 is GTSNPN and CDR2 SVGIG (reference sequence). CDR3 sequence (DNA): TGTGCTTACGGGAAGGGGGAGATCTACGAGCAGTACGTC. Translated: CAYGKGEIYEQYV.